Described below is a single T cell receptor beta chain sequence and its context. Its antigen is unknown. PCR primers comprised 60 Vbeta and 13 Jbeta primers. Sequenced by immunoSEQ multiplex PCR; TCRdb stores in-frame clones only, minus some. The table shows approximately 160,000 clones, with 78% occurring only once. The CDR3 covers 18 residues. Per germline, CDR1 SGDLS and CDR2 YYNGEE. The data derive from a study of cytomegalovirus exposure and HLA in healthy donors. Whole-study context: Some 85 million unique TCRs, all from HLA-typed donors, were included in an early release of the data. The study, taken as a whole, reports: The authors enumerated over 150 TCR beta chains as linked to cytomegalovirus.

This chain links TRBV9 with TRBJ2-3; 9 bases are a match to TRBD2. Sequenced: PBMCs. The sequence was collected from a woman between 45 and 65 years old in good health and CMV-seropositive. CDR3 DNA sequence: TGTGGGGTGAGCATACTGGTCTTAGCGGGGGCCCCATCGTATACGCAGTATTTT. It specifies CGVSILVLAGAPSYTQYF.